The T cell receptor beta chain under discussion was sequenced for a study of graft-versus-host responses after intestinal transplantation. Study-level background: Recipients obtained multivisceral, liver-intestinal, or isolated intestinal transplants. The study gave all recipients anti-thymocyte globulin induction, then tacrolimus and steroids for about 3 years.

The protocol was immunoSEQ multiplex PCR, while the TCRdb copy is restricted to in-frame clones and leaves out a portion. Altogether around 40,000 clones are present, around 94% being singletons, with the ten largest covering around 0.2%. Comment on this clone: Its antigen is not known.

Per germline, CDR1 SGHNT and CDR2 YENEEA. The CDR3 is 15 residues long. Trimming took 2 bases from V and 2 from J, leaving 12 bases between them. The sequencing here drew on unstimulated CD4+ T cells sorted from spleen or lymph node cells, taken before transplant. This clonotype was obtained from a human donor who was the organ donor for an intestinal transplant. V and J are TRBV11-3 and TRBJ2-5, with D unresolved. For the CDR3, the DNA is TGTGCCAGCAGCTTAATCTCGGTCAGACAAGAGACCCAGTACTTC. It specifies CASSLISVRQETQYF.